This T cell receptor (beta chain) was captured in a study of monozygotic twins with inflammatory bowel disease. The CDR3 runs to 13 residues. The germline V gene has CDR1 MGHRA and CDR2 YSYEKL. The authors used about 3.5 ug of total RNA per TCR library. For each CDR3 protein, TCRdb gives one entry from its re-call of the 5' RACE reads, without DNA. The sample shows 200,000 to 250,000 distinct CDR3 sequences, and 1.6% sits with its ten largest clones. General study results and limits: Other individuals had fewer clonotypes in common with IBD patients than with healthy twins, especially with disease activity.

About this clonotype itself: The antigen remains unidentified.

Sequenced: blood. The rearrangement uses TRBV4-1 and TRBJ2-7; as DNA is missing, the TRBD1 call by TCRdb cannot be tested. The clonotype was recovered from a human donor with ulcerative colitis or Crohn's disease, or a healthy co-twin of an affected twin (not recorded which). The CDR3 reads CASSQVEGEEQYF.